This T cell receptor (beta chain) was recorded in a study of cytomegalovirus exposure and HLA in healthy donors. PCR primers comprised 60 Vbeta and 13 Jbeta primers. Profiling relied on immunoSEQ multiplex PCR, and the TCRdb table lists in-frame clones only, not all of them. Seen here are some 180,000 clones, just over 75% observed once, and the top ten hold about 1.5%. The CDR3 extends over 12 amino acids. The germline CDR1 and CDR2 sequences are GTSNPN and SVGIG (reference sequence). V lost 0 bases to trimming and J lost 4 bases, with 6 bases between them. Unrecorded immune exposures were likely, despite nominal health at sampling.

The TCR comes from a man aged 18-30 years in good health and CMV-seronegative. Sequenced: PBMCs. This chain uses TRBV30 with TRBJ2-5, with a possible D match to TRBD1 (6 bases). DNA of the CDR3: TGTGCCTGGAGTGTACAGGGAGAGACCCAGTACTTC. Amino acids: CAWSVQGETQYF. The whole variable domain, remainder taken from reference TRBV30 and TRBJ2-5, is SQTIHQWPATLVQPVGSPLSLECTVEGTSNPNLYWYRQAAGRGLQLLFYSVGIGQISSEVPQNLSASRPQDRQFILSSKKLLLSDSGFYLCAWSVQGETQYFGPGTRLLVL.